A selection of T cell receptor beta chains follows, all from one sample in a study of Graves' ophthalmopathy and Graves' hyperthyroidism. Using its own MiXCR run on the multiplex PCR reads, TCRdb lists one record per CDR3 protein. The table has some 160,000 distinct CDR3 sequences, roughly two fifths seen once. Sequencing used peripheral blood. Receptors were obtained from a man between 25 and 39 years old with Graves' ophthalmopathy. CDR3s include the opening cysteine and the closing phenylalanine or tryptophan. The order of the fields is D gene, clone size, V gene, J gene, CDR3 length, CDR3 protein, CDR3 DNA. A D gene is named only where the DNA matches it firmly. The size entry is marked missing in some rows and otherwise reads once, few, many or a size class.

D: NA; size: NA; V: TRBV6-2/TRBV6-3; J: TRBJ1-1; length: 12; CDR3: CASTHWNTEAFF; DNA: TGTGCCAGCACCCATTGGAACACTGAAGCTTTCTTT
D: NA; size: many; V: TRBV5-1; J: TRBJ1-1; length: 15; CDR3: CASSLDPGMNTEAFF; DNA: TGCGCCAGCAGCTTGGATCCAGGGATGAACACTGAAGCTTTCTTT
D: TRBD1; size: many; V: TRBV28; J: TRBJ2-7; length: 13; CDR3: CASSEGGGYEQYF; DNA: TGTGCCAGCAGCGAAGGGGGCGGTTACGAGCAGTACTTC
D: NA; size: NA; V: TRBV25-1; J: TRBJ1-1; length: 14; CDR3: CASSEAPGGGASHF; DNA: TGTGCCAGCAGTGAAGCCCCCGGCGGGGGGGCGTCTCACTTT
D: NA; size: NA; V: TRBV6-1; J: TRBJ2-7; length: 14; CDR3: CASKGPGSSYEQYF; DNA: TGTGCCAGCAAGGGGCCGGGATCCTCCTACGAGCAGTACTTC
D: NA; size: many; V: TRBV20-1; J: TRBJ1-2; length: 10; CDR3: CSATGDGYTF; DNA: TGCAGTGCTACAGGGGATGGCTACACCTTC
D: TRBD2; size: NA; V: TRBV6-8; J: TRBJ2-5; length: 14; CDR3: CASTLAGRSETQYF; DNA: TGTGCCAGCACCCTAGCGGGACGATCGGAGACCCAGTACTTC
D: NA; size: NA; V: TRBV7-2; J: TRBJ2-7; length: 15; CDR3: CASSQRQGFLYEQYF; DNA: TGTGCCAGCAGCCAACGGCAGGGGTTCCTCTACGAGCAGTACTTC
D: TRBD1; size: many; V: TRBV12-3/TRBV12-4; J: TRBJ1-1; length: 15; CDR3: CASSPTGQGVRSAFF; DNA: TGTGCCAGCAGTCCCACGGGGCAGGGGGTTCGGTCAGCTTTCTTT
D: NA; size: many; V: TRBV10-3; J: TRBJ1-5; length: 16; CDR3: CAVSGGRPFSNQPQHF; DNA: TGTGCCGTCAGTGGGGGGCGGCCTTTTAGCAATCAGCCCCAGCATTTT
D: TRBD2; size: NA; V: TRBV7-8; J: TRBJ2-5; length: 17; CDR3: CASSLGRTSGIQETQYF; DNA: TGTGCCAGCAGCCTGGGGCGGACTAGCGGAATTCAAGAGACCCAGTACTTC
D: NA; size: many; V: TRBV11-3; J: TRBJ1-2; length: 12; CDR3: CASSPSGGLHTF; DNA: TGTGCCAGCAGCCCCTCCGGCGGACTTCACACCTTC
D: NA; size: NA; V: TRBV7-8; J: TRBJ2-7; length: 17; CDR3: CASSPDQPLVPPNEQYF; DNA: TGTGCCAGCAGCCCAGACCAACCACTAGTGCCTCCAAACGAGCAGTACTTC
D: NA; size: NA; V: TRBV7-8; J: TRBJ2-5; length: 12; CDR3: CASSSNRDTQYF; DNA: TGTGCCAGCAGCTCGAACCGGGACACCCAGTACTTC
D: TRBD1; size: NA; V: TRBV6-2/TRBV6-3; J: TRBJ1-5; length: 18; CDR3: CASSYRTGGSSGNQPQHF; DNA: TGTGCCAGCAGTTATCGGACAGGGGGCTCTAGTGGGAATCAGCCCCAGCATTTT
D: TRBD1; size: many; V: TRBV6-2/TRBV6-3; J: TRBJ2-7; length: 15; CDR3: CASTGGTGSIYEQYF; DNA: TGTGCCAGCACCGGGGGGACAGGGTCCATCTACGAGCAGTACTTC
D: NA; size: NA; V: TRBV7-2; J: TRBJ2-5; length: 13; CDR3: CASTTEIQETQYF; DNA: TGTGCCAGCACCACGGAGATACAAGAGACCCAGTACTTC
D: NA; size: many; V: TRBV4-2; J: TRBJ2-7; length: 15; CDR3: CASSQEYAFAYEQYF; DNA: TGTGCCAGCAGCCAAGAGTACGCATTCGCCTACGAGCAGTACTTC
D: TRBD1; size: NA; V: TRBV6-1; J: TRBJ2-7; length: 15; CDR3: CASSDGTVVSHEQYF; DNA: TGTGCCAGCAGCGACGGGACAGTAGTTTCCCACGAGCAGTACTTC
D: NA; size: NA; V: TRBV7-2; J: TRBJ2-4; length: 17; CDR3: CASSLGGGYGAKNIQYF; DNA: TGTGCCAGCAGCTTAGGAGGGGGGTACGGAGCCAAAAACATTCAGTACTTC
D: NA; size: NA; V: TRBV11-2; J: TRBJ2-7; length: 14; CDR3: CASSTPRDWGEQYF; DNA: TGTGCCAGCAGCACCCCGAGGGATTGGGGCGAGCAGTACTTC
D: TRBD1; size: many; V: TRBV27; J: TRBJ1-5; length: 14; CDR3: CASSGHNRGQPQHF; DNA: TGTGCCAGCAGTGGCCACAACAGGGGACAGCCCCAGCATTTT
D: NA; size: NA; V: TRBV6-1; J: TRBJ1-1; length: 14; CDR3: CASRAGTAGTEAFF; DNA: TGTGCCAGCAGGGCCGGGACCGCGGGCACTGAAGCTTTCTTT
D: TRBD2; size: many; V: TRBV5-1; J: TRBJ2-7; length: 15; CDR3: CASSLPEAGVGEQYF; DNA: TGCGCCAGCAGCCTCCCAGAAGCGGGAGTGGGCGAGCAGTACTTC
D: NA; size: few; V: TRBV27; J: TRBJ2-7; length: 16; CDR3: CASSPWGGGILREQYF; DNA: TGTGCCAGCAGTCCTTGGGGCGGAGGGATTCTACGTGAGCAGTACTTC
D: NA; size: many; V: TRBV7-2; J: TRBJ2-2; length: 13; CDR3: CASSSLNTGELFF; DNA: TGTGCCAGCAGCTCGCTGAACACCGGGGAGCTGTTTTTT
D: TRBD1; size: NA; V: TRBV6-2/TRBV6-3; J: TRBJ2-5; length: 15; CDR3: CASSGGQGFTETQYF; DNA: TGTGCCAGCAGTGGTGGACAGGGATTTACAGAGACCCAGTACTTC
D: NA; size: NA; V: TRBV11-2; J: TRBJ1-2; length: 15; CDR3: CASSRSVGRNYGYTF; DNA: TGTGCCAGCAGCCGATCCGTCGGCAGAAACTATGGCTACACCTTC
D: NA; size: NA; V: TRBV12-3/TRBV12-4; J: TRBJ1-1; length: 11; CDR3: CASRAGGEAFF; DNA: TGTGCCAGCAGGGCGGGTGGGGAAGCTTTCTTT
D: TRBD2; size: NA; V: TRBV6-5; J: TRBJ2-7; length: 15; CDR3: CASSYSKREDNEQYF; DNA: TGTGCCAGCAGTTACTCGAAGCGGGAGGATAACGAGCAGTACTTC
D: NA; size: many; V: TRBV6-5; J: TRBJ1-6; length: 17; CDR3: CASSYSTPGANNSPLHF; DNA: TGTGCCAGCAGTTACTCGACCCCGGGAGCGAATAATTCACCCCTCCACTTT
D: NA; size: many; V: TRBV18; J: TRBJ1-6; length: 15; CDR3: CASSRSRGRNSPLHF; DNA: TGTGCCAGCTCGAGAAGCAGGGGTAGGAATTCACCCCTCCACTTT
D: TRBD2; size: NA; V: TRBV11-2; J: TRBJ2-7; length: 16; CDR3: CASSPRGGRTSYEQYF; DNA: TGTGCCAGCAGCCCCCGGGGCGGGAGGACCTCCTACGAGCAGTACTTC
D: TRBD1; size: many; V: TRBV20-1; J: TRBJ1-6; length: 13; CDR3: CSAPTGGSSPLHF; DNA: TGCAGTGCGCCGACAGGGGGTAGTTCACCCCTCCACTTT
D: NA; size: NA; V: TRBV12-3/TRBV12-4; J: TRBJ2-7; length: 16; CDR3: CASSLDPAGSTYEQYF; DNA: TGTGCCAGCAGTTTAGATCCGGCCGGTAGTACCTACGAGCAGTACTTC
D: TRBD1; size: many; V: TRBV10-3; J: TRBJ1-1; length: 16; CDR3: CATSRTRGNLNTEAFF; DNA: TGTGCCACCTCGAGGACCAGGGGGAACTTGAACACTGAAGCTTTCTTT
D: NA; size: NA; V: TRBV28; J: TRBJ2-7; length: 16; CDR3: CASSFPTDRFAYEQYF; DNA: TGTGCCAGCAGTTTCCCCACGGACAGATTTGCCTACGAGCAGTACTTC
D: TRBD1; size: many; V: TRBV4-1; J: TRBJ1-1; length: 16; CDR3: CASSQEGTGVFTRAFF; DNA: TGCGCCAGCAGCCAAGAAGGGACAGGGGTATTCACCCGAGCTTTCTTT
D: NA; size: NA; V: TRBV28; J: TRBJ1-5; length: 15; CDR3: CASGWTLVGNQPQHF; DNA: TGTGCCAGCGGCTGGACGCTGGTGGGCAATCAGCCCCAGCATTTT
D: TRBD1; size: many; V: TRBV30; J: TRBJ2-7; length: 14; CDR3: CAWGDRGIPLEQYF; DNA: TGTGCCTGGGGGGACAGGGGCATCCCCCTCGAGCAGTACTTC